The rows below give T cell receptor beta chains drawn from one sample of a study of blood T cell repertoires in COVID-19. The repertoire was sequenced with immunoSEQ multiplex PCR; TCRdb's copy has only in-frame clones and lacks some. The top ten clones hold 3.4% of a sample with approximately 70,000 clones, roughly nine tenths of them seen once. Sequenced input: peripheral blood. The receptors shown here come from a woman in her fifties or sixties with COVID-19, enrolled during active disease. Each CDR3 is given with its conserved first and last residue. Each record gives: D gene, J gene, V gene, clone size, CDR3 protein, CDR3 DNA. D genes are given only for firm matches. Clone size is shown for a subset of rows, as once, few, many or a class of expanded clone.

d_gene: TRBD2
j_gene: TRBJ2-1
v_gene: TRBV6-5
abundance: -
CDR3aa: CASSYRTSGSDEQFF
CDR3nt: TGTGCCAGCAGTTACCGGACTAGCGGGAGTGATGAGCAGTTCTTC

d_gene: TRBD1
j_gene: TRBJ1-2
v_gene: TRBV11-2
abundance: -
CDR3aa: CASSSPRTGLDGYTF
CDR3nt: TGTGCCAGCAGCTCTCCAAGGACAGGGCTGGATGGCTACACCTTC

d_gene: -
j_gene: TRBJ1-6
v_gene: TRBV3-1/TRBV3-2
abundance: -
CDR3aa: CASSQATADYNSPLHF
CDR3nt: TGTGCCAGCAGCCAAGCAACAGCAGACTATAATTCACCCCTCCACTTT

d_gene: TRBD1
j_gene: TRBJ1-1
v_gene: TRBV18
abundance: -
CDR3aa: CASSRYALQGAMNTEAFF
CDR3nt: TGTGCCAGCTCACGTTATGCACTCCAGGGGGCAATGAACACTGAAGCTTTCTTT

d_gene: -
j_gene: TRBJ2-5
v_gene: TRBV7-9
abundance: -
CDR3aa: CASSLLLGGETQYF
CDR3nt: TGTGCCAGCAGCCTCCTCCTCGGGGGAGAGACCCAGTACTTC

d_gene: -
j_gene: TRBJ2-6
v_gene: TRBV7-3
abundance: -
CDR3aa: CASSLLTGSGANVLTF
CDR3nt: TGTGCCAGCAGCTTATTGACGGGGAGCGGGGCCAACGTCCTGACTTTC

d_gene: -
j_gene: TRBJ2-3
v_gene: TRBV29-1
abundance: -
CDR3aa: CSVDLAPTDTQYF
CDR3nt: TGCAGCGTTGATCTGGCCCCCACAGATACGCAGTATTTT

d_gene: -
j_gene: TRBJ2-1
v_gene: TRBV10-3
abundance: once
CDR3aa: CAISDYLLENEQFF
CDR3nt: TGTGCCATCAGTGACTACCTACTAGAAAATGAGCAGTTCTTC

d_gene: -
j_gene: TRBJ1-5
v_gene: TRBV6-5
abundance: -
CDR3aa: CASRTGGVGNQPQHF
CDR3nt: TGTGCCAGCAGGACGGGAGGGGTCGGCAATCAGCCCCAGCATTTT

d_gene: TRBD2
j_gene: TRBJ2-7
v_gene: TRBV5-6
abundance: -
CDR3aa: CASSFGLAVSYEQYF
CDR3nt: TGTGCCAGCAGCTTTGGACTAGCGGTTTCCTACGAGCAGTACTTC

d_gene: -
j_gene: TRBJ2-5
v_gene: TRBV18
abundance: -
CDR3aa: CASSPRREFGETQYF
CDR3nt: TGTGCCAGCTCACCACGTAGGGAGTTCGGGGAGACCCAGTACTTC

d_gene: -
j_gene: TRBJ2-1
v_gene: TRBV6-1
abundance: few
CDR3aa: CASSESGTTKGGFF
CDR3nt: TGTGCCAGCAGTGAAAGTGGGACCACCAAAGGGGGGTTCTTC

d_gene: -
j_gene: TRBJ1-2
v_gene: TRBV4-1
abundance: -
CDR3aa: CASSRVTGRVGYTF
CDR3nt: TGCGCCAGCAGCCGAGTAACAGGGCGGGTCGGCTACACCTTC

d_gene: -
j_gene: TRBJ2-3
v_gene: TRBV19
abundance: -
CDR3aa: CASSSSGLPPTDTQYF
CDR3nt: TGTGCCAGTAGTTCTTCAGGACTCCCCCCCACAGATACGCAGTATTTT

d_gene: -
j_gene: TRBJ2-2
v_gene: TRBV27
abundance: -
CDR3aa: CASHGRSGELFF
CDR3nt: TGTGCCAGCCATGGGCGTTCCGGGGAGCTGTTTTTT

d_gene: TRBD2
j_gene: TRBJ2-3
v_gene: TRBV7-2
abundance: -
CDR3aa: CASSLVTGGSTDTQYF
CDR3nt: TGTGCCAGCAGCTTAGTAACGGGAGGGAGCACAGATACGCAGTATTTT

d_gene: -
j_gene: TRBJ1-5
v_gene: TRBV27
abundance: -
CDR3aa: CASSPGAVSRQPQHF
CDR3nt: TGTGCCAGCAGTCCAGGGGCGGTTAGCAGGCAGCCCCAGCATTTT

d_gene: TRBD1
j_gene: TRBJ2-7
v_gene: TRBV28
abundance: -
CDR3aa: CASSQGAEYF
CDR3nt: TGTGCCAGCAGCCAGGGGGCTGAGTACTTC

d_gene: -
j_gene: TRBJ1-5
v_gene: TRBV30
abundance: once
CDR3aa: CAWSVSRSNQPQHF
CDR3nt: TGTGCCTGGAGTGTAAGCCGAAGCAATCAGCCCCAGCATTTT

d_gene: -
j_gene: TRBJ2-7
v_gene: TRBV18
abundance: -
CDR3aa: CASSPRTSSGEQYF
CDR3nt: TGTGCCAGCTCACCGCGTACTAGCTCGGGGGAGCAGTACTTC

d_gene: TRBD2
j_gene: TRBJ2-5
v_gene: TRBV6-2/TRBV6-3
abundance: -
CDR3aa: CASSSAGAEETQYF
CDR3nt: TGTGCCAGCAGCTCAGCGGGAGCAGAAGAGACCCAGTACTTC

d_gene: -
j_gene: TRBJ2-7
v_gene: TRBV7-8
abundance: -
CDR3aa: CASSLALAIYEQYF
CDR3nt: TGTGCCAGCAGCTTAGCGCTCGCGATCTACGAGCAGTACTTC

d_gene: -
j_gene: TRBJ1-5
v_gene: TRBV10-3
abundance: -
CDR3aa: CAISVGPNQPQHF
CDR3nt: TGTGCCATCAGTGTGGGCCCCAATCAGCCCCAGCATTTT

d_gene: -
j_gene: TRBJ1-3
v_gene: TRBV5-5
abundance: -
CDR3aa: CASSPGSLNTIYF
CDR3nt: TGTGCCAGCAGCCCAGGCTCTCTAAACACCATATATTTT

d_gene: TRBD1
j_gene: TRBJ1-1
v_gene: TRBV24-1
abundance: few
CDR3aa: CATSDHPGTGIPEAFF
CDR3nt: TGTGCCACCAGTGATCATCCCGGGACAGGGATCCCTGAAGCTTTCTTT

d_gene: -
j_gene: TRBJ2-7
v_gene: TRBV28
abundance: -
CDR3aa: CASSRLKPYEQYF
CDR3nt: TGTGCCAGCAGTAGACTGAAACCCTACGAGCAGTACTTC

d_gene: -
j_gene: TRBJ2-7
v_gene: TRBV6-5
abundance: -
CDR3aa: CASSYRGKEYF
CDR3nt: TGTGCCAGCAGTTACCGGGGAAAGGAGTACTTC

d_gene: TRBD1
j_gene: TRBJ2-1
v_gene: TRBV28
abundance: once
CDR3aa: CASSPTGRGNEQFF
CDR3nt: TGTGCCAGCAGTCCGACAGGGCGAGGCAATGAGCAGTTCTTC

d_gene: TRBD2
j_gene: TRBJ2-1
v_gene: TRBV28
abundance: -
CDR3aa: CATTVYQGLDGNEQFF
CDR3nt: TGTGCCACCACAGTTTATCAGGGACTAGACGGCAATGAGCAGTTCTTC

d_gene: TRBD1
j_gene: TRBJ2-2
v_gene: TRBV28
abundance: -
CDR3aa: CASSSHRGAGELFF
CDR3nt: TGTGCCAGCAGTTCCCACAGGGGAGCCGGGGAGCTGTTTTTT

d_gene: -
j_gene: TRBJ2-1
v_gene: TRBV6-6
abundance: -
CDR3aa: CASSRLEIIGGNEQFF
CDR3nt: TGTGCCAGCAGCCGGTTGGAGATCATCGGTGGCAATGAGCAGTTCTTC

d_gene: TRBD1
j_gene: TRBJ2-3
v_gene: TRBV7-8
abundance: -
CDR3aa: CASSHGQGDTQYF
CDR3nt: TGTGCCAGCAGCCATGGACAGGGAGATACGCAGTATTTT

d_gene: TRBD1
j_gene: TRBJ2-1
v_gene: TRBV27
abundance: -
CDR3aa: CASSLNRGSYNEQFF
CDR3nt: TGTGCCAGCAGTTTGAACAGGGGCTCCTACAATGAGCAGTTCTTC

d_gene: -
j_gene: TRBJ2-1
v_gene: TRBV19
abundance: once
CDR3aa: CASSIGGGAGSGEQFF
CDR3nt: TGTGCCAGTAGTATTGGAGGGGGCGCCGGGAGTGGGGAGCAGTTCTTC

d_gene: TRBD1
j_gene: TRBJ2-7
v_gene: TRBV6-2/TRBV6-3
abundance: -
CDR3aa: CASSYSPGQGAIEQYF
CDR3nt: TGTGCCAGCAGTTACTCTCCGGGACAGGGGGCTATCGAGCAGTACTTC

d_gene: TRBD1
j_gene: TRBJ1-1
v_gene: TRBV2
abundance: once
CDR3aa: CASSDAFRGRTEAFF
CDR3nt: TGTGCCAGCAGTGATGCCTTCAGGGGGAGGACTGAAGCTTTCTTT

d_gene: -
j_gene: TRBJ2-7
v_gene: TRBV20-1
abundance: medium-sized
CDR3aa: CSASSSYEQYF
CDR3nt: TGCAGTGCTAGTTCGAGTTACGAGCAGTACTTC

d_gene: -
j_gene: TRBJ2-1
v_gene: TRBV7-6
abundance: -
CDR3aa: CASSLAGRSSYNEQFF
CDR3nt: TGTGCCAGCAGCTTAGCGGGTAGGAGCTCCTACAATGAGCAGTTCTTC

d_gene: -
j_gene: TRBJ1-2
v_gene: TRBV19
abundance: few
CDR3aa: CASSGDYYGYTF
CDR3nt: TGTGCCAGTAGTGGGGACTACTATGGCTACACCTTC

d_gene: -
j_gene: TRBJ2-2
v_gene: TRBV2
abundance: once
CDR3aa: CASTDRNTGELFF
CDR3nt: TGTGCCAGCACCGACAGGAACACCGGGGAGCTGTTTTTT

d_gene: TRBD1
j_gene: TRBJ1-2
v_gene: TRBV28
abundance: -
CDR3aa: CASTTGQASTF
CDR3nt: TGTGCCAGCACAACGGGACAGGCGTCTACTTTC

d_gene: -
j_gene: TRBJ2-6
v_gene: TRBV27
abundance: -
CDR3aa: CASSFGEAGANVLTF
CDR3nt: TGTGCCAGCAGTTTTGGGGAGGCTGGGGCCAACGTCCTGACTTTC

d_gene: TRBD1
j_gene: TRBJ1-4
v_gene: TRBV28
abundance: -
CDR3aa: CASRPPGQGPPTTNEKLFF
CDR3nt: TGTGCCAGCAGGCCACCGGGACAGGGGCCCCCTACAACTAATGAAAAACTGTTTTTT

d_gene: -
j_gene: TRBJ2-1
v_gene: TRBV6-5
abundance: -
CDR3aa: CASSNPPGEQFF
CDR3nt: TGTGCCAGCAGTAACCCTCCGGGGGAGCAGTTCTTC

d_gene: -
j_gene: TRBJ2-3
v_gene: TRBV2
abundance: -
CDR3aa: CASSSGQFTDTQYF
CDR3nt: TGTGCCAGCAGTTCCGGACAGTTTACAGATACGCAGTATTTT

d_gene: TRBD1
j_gene: TRBJ1-6
v_gene: TRBV23-1
abundance: once
CDR3aa: CASSATGTGGNSPLHF
CDR3nt: TGCGCCAGCAGTGCCACCGGGACAGGGGGAAATTCACCCCTCCACTTT

d_gene: -
j_gene: TRBJ1-1
v_gene: TRBV19
abundance: -
CDR3aa: CASSARYMNTEAFF
CDR3nt: TGTGCCAGTAGTGCCAGGTACATGAACACTGAAGCTTTCTTT

d_gene: -
j_gene: TRBJ1-6
v_gene: TRBV7-9
abundance: -
CDR3aa: CASTGGLTLHF
CDR3nt: TGTGCCAGCACCGGCGGCTTGACCCTCCACTTT

d_gene: TRBD2
j_gene: TRBJ2-1
v_gene: TRBV24-1
abundance: -
CDR3aa: CATSDRAGNSHNEQFF
CDR3nt: TGTGCCACCAGTGACCGAGCGGGAAACTCCCACAATGAGCAGTTCTTC

d_gene: TRBD2
j_gene: TRBJ2-7
v_gene: TRBV15
abundance: once
CDR3aa: CATSRKRGTSGSVEQYF
CDR3nt: TGTGCCACCAGCAGAAAGAGGGGGACTAGCGGGAGTGTGGAGCAGTACTTC

d_gene: -
j_gene: TRBJ2-7
v_gene: TRBV7-9
abundance: -
CDR3aa: CASSLEGLEQYF
CDR3nt: TGTGCCAGCAGCTTAGAGGGACTCGAGCAGTACTTC

d_gene: -
j_gene: TRBJ2-3
v_gene: TRBV19
abundance: -
CDR3aa: CASKTYGGDTQYF
CDR3nt: TGTGCCAGTAAGACCTATGGAGGAGATACGCAGTATTTT

d_gene: TRBD2
j_gene: TRBJ2-5
v_gene: TRBV3-1/TRBV3-2
abundance: -
CDR3aa: CASRELAGGTETQYF
CDR3nt: TGTGCCAGCAGGGAACTAGCGGGAGGTACAGAGACCCAGTACTTC